These 4 T cell receptor beta chains originate from one sample sequenced in a study of cytomegalovirus exposure and HLA in healthy donors (dated by TCRdb to 2016 to 2017). Receptor libraries were prepared by the immunoSEQ multiplex PCR assay. A mixture of 60 forward primers for TCR Vbeta segments and 13 reverse primers for TCR Jbeta segments was used in the multiplex PCR. Drawn from immuneACCESS, this table holds only the in-frame rearrangements with V and J called that TCRdb kept. Clones are partly lost; checked studies trace under half to an unresolved V gene and leave the rest unexplained. Counted in this sample were 110,000 or so clones; about 80% of them appeared once. The ten largest clonotypes hold just over 2% of the sample. Sequencing was carried out using PBMCs. These receptors all come from a human donor in good health.

A few counts support this clone. The gene calls are TRBV5-1 and TRBJ1-2, with 8 positions matching TRBD1. CDR3 length equals 16 residues. CDR1 is SGHRS and CDR2 is YFSETQ in the germline V gene. Germline trimming cut 2 bases from V and 0 bases from J; bases unmatched to any gene: 6. The CDR3, as DNA: TGCGCCAGCAGCTTAAGGACAGGGCACACTAACTATGGCTACACCTTC. Translated: CASSLRTGHTNYGYTF.

This clone was seen ten or more times. The rearrangement uses TRBV6-6 and TRBJ2-7; TRBD2 agrees at 7 bases. The CDR3 covers 13 residues. The ends lost 4 bases at V and 3 bases at J; junction bases unmatched: 3. Looked up from germline, CDR1 is MNHNY and CDR2 is SVGAGI (reference sequence). The CDR3 is CASSSGTNYEQYF. The CDR3 region has the DNA TGTGCCAGCAGTTCCGGGACTAACTACGAGCAGTACTTC.

The gene calls are TRBV28 and TRBJ2-7, with 9 bases matching TRBD1. Germline-derived CDR1 and CDR2 are MDHEN and SYDVKM. This CDR3 has 14 residues. Germline trimming cut 10 bases from V and 4 bases from J; bases unmatched to any gene: 11. The CDR3 reads CATDSDRGHYEQYF. The DNA of the CDR3 is TGTGCCACCGACTCGGACAGGGGACATTACGAGCAGTACTTC.

This clone was detected a few times. The genes are TRBV28 and TRBJ2-7; D unclear. This CDR3 contains 11 residues. V was pared by 6 bases and J by 7 bases, with 10 bases between. Germline values: CDR1 MDHEN, CDR2 SYDVKM. CDR3 DNA: TGTGCCAGCAGATACCATGAGGAGCAGTACTTC. Translated: CASRYHEEQYF.